The present entry profiles one TCR beta chain with its context. Its antigen is unknown. The junction departs from the called germline gene at one end, perhaps through a read error. Assay: immunoSEQ multiplex PCR; the TCRdb copy retains only in-frame clones and omits some. In the table there are 40,000 to 55,000 clones, approximately 95% of which are singletons. This entry comes from a study of graft-versus-host responses after intestinal transplantation. Study results and limitations: Early post-transplant HvG declines tracked with peak circulating GvH clone levels.

The sample in question was unstimulated CD8+ T cells sorted from spleen or lymph node cells, obtained before transplant. The clonotype was recovered from a human donor who was the organ donor for an intestinal transplant.

CDR3: CASSQDQNRGPTYTQYF. The CDR3 bases are TGTGCCAGCAGCCAAGATCAAAACAGGGGCCCCACATATACGCAGTATTTT. The chain combines TRBV4-2 with TRBJ2-3; 7 bases are a match to TRBD1. The CDR3 covers 17 residues. CDR1 and CDR2 (germline): LGHNA, YNFKEQ.